This TCR beta chain was identified during a study of cytomegalovirus exposure and HLA in healthy donors. The CDR3 contains 14 residues. Germline loops: CDR1 SGHRS, CDR2 YFSETQ. The V segment lost 2 bases and the J segment 13 bases; nucleotides outside the gene matches: 12. PCR used 60 Vbeta primers and 13 Jbeta primers. Sequencing was performed with immunoSEQ multiplex PCR; in TCRdb, only in-frame clones are kept and a portion is missing. The sample includes about 130,000 clones, about 74% of them seen just once. Sequencing was performed on PBMCs. The TCR was taken from a man aged 30 to 39 in good health and CMV-seronegative. The rearrangement uses TRBV5-1 and TRBJ1-2; TRBD1 matches at 9 bases. Here the CDR3 reads CASSLRDRDLMSTF. CDR3 DNA: TGCGCCAGCAGCTTAAGGGACAGGGATCTTATGAGCACCTTC.